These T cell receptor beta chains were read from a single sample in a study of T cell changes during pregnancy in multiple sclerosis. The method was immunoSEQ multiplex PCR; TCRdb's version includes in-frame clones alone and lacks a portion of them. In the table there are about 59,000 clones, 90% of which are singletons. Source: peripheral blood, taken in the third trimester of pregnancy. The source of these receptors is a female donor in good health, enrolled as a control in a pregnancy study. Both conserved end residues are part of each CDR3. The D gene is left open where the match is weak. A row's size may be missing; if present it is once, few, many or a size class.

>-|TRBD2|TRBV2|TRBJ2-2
CASSIAGFSTGELFF
TGTGCCAGCAGCATAGCGGGGTTTAGCACCGGGGAGCTGTTTTTT
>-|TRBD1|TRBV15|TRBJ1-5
CATSSGDLNRGGQPQHF
TGTGCCACCAGCAGCGGGGACCTTAACAGGGGAGGTCAGCCCCAGCATTTT
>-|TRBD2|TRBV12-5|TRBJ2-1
CASGLPRLAGGTSSYNEQFF
TGTGCTAGTGGTTTGCCCCGACTAGCGGGGGGAACTAGCTCCTACAATGAGCAGTTCTTC
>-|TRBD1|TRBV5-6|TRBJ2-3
CASSWTGYREDTQYF
TGTGCCAGCAGCTGGACAGGGTACCGTGAAGATACGCAGTATTTT
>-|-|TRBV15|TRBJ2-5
CATSRALETQYF
TGTGCCACCAGCAGAGCCCTGGAGACCCAGTACTTC
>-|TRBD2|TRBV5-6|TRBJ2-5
CASSLKPSGRFQETQYF
TGTGCTAGCAGCTTGAAGCCTAGCGGGAGGTTCCAAGAGACCCAGTACTTC
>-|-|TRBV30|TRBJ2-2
CAWSPPGSKDFTGELFF
TGTGCCTGGAGTCCCCCGGGGAGCAAGGACTTTACCGGGGAGCTGTTTTTT
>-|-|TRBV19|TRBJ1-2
CASSTDGLGGYTF
TGTGCCAGTAGTACCGACGGTCTAGGAGGCTACACCTTC
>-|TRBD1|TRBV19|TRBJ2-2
CASSIPTGQRSGGELFF
TGTGCCAGTAGTATCCCCACGGGACAGAGGTCCGGCGGGGAGCTGTTTTTT
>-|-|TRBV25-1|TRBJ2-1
CASSELGAGIFHEQFF
TGTGCCAGCAGTGAATTGGGAGCGGGTATCTTCCATGAGCAGTTCTTC
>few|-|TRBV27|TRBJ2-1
CASRAGVTYNEQFF
TGTGCCAGCAGAGCAGGGGTTACCTACAATGAGCAGTTCTTC
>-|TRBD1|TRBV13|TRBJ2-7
CASSIQGKGGYEQYF
TGTGCCAGCAGCATACAGGGGAAGGGCGGCTACGAGCAGTACTTC
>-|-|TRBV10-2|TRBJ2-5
CASSSPRAETQYF
TGCGCCAGCAGTTCCCCCAGGGCGGAGACCCAGTACTTC
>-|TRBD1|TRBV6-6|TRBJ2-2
CASSKQGYTGELFF
TGTGCCAGCAGTAAACAGGGGTACACCGGGGAGCTGTTTTTT
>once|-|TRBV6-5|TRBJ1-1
CASSYGEDTEAFF
TGTGCCAGCAGTTACGGAGAGGACACTGAAGCTTTCTTT
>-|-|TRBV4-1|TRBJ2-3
CASSQARGPDTQYF
TGCGCCAGCAGCCAGGCTAGGGGCCCAGATACGCAGTATTTT
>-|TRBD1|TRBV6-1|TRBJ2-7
CASTGGTGGSEQYF
TGTGCCAGCACCGGGGGGACAGGGGGCTCCGAGCAGTACTTC
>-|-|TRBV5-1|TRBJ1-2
CASSLGLQGNPQATYGYTF
TGCGCCAGCAGCTTGGGATTGCAGGGCAATCCCCAGGCTACCTATGGCTACACCTTC
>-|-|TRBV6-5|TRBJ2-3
CASRQPGVGAYSQYF
TGTGCCAGCAGACAGCCGGGGGTAGGGGCTTACTCGCAGTATTTT
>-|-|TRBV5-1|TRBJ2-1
CASSTSARPKNEQFF
TGCGCCAGCAGCACCAGCGCGCGGCCGAAGAATGAGCAGTTCTTC